The rows below give T cell receptor beta chains drawn from one sample of a study of response to subunit inactivated influenza vaccine. TCRdb re-derived calls from the RT-PCR reads in MiXCR, one entry per CDR3 protein. This table holds fewer than 550,000 distinct CDR3 sequences, about 25% found once. This sample comprised CD4+ T cells sorted from PBMCs, obtained 4 to 6 days after vaccination. These receptors all come from a man aged 50-59 years who received an inactivated influenza vaccine. CDR3s include the opening cysteine and the closing phenylalanine or tryptophan. A D gene is named only where the DNA matches it firmly. Only some rows state a clone size, as once, few, many or a class for expanded clones.

clone_size: .; d_call: TRBD2; v_call: TRBV5-1; j_call: TRBJ2-1; cdr3_aa: CASSSSGGVKFF; cdr3_nt: TGCGCCAGCAGCTCTAGCGGGGGGGTGAAGTTCTTC
clone_size: .; d_call: TRBD2; v_call: TRBV5-1; j_call: TRBJ2-2; cdr3_aa: CASRVRTSGGANTGELFF; cdr3_nt: TGCGCCAGCAGGGTCCGGACTAGCGGGGGGGCGAACACCGGGGAGCTGTTTTTT
clone_size: few; d_call: .; v_call: TRBV9; j_call: TRBJ2-7; cdr3_aa: CASSGAGPPYEQYF; cdr3_nt: TGTGCCAGCAGCGGGGCGGGACCACCCTACGAGCAGTACTTC
clone_size: few; d_call: TRBD1; v_call: TRBV7-9; j_call: TRBJ2-1; cdr3_aa: CASGKGTGYNNEQFF; cdr3_nt: TGTGCCAGCGGCAAGGGGACAGGGTATAACAATGAGCAGTTCTTC
clone_size: .; d_call: .; v_call: TRBV24-1; j_call: TRBJ2-5; cdr3_aa: CATSDNSGLVGTQYF; cdr3_nt: TGTGCCACCAGTGATAATTCCGGGCTCGTCGGGACCCAGTACTTC
clone_size: few; d_call: TRBD2; v_call: TRBV9; j_call: TRBJ2-7; cdr3_aa: CASSPRDYTSEQYF; cdr3_nt: TGTGCCAGCAGCCCCCGGGACTACACCTCCGAGCAGTACTTC
clone_size: .; d_call: .; v_call: TRBV25-1; j_call: TRBJ2-5; cdr3_aa: CASSEEGGNQETQYF; cdr3_nt: TGTGCCAGCAGTGAAGAGGGGGGAAACCAAGAGACCCAGTACTTC
clone_size: few; d_call: .; v_call: TRBV20-1; j_call: TRBJ2-5; cdr3_aa: CSARKMIQETQYF; cdr3_nt: TGCAGTGCTAGAAAAATGATCCAAGAGACCCAGTACTTC
clone_size: .; d_call: .; v_call: TRBV5-5; j_call: TRBJ1-6; cdr3_aa: CASSLDGWSPLHF; cdr3_nt: TGTGCCAGCAGCTTGGATGGTTGGTCACCCCTCCACTTT
clone_size: few; d_call: .; v_call: TRBV29-1; j_call: TRBJ2-5; cdr3_aa: CSVAGAAKETQYF; cdr3_nt: TGCAGCGTTGCCGGGGCGGCCAAAGAGACCCAGTACTTC
clone_size: .; d_call: .; v_call: TRBV5-1; j_call: TRBJ2-1; cdr3_aa: CASSYGGPYNEQFF; cdr3_nt: TGCGCCAGCAGCTACGGGGGGCCCTACAATGAGCAGTTCTTC
clone_size: once; d_call: TRBD2; v_call: TRBV24-1; j_call: TRBJ2-2; cdr3_aa: CATSDSGTSGSIGTGELFF; cdr3_nt: TGTGCCACCAGTGATTCAGGGACTAGCGGGAGTATAGGCACCGGGGAGCTGTTTTTT
clone_size: .; d_call: .; v_call: TRBV20-1; j_call: TRBJ2-2; cdr3_aa: CSAKVGSTGELFF; cdr3_nt: TGCAGTGCCAAGGTCGGGTCCACCGGGGAGCTGTTTTTT
clone_size: few; d_call: .; v_call: TRBV10-3; j_call: TRBJ2-7; cdr3_aa: CAISESIGATYEQYF; cdr3_nt: TGTGCCATCAGTGAGTCGATAGGCGCGACCTACGAGCAGTACTTC
clone_size: .; d_call: TRBD1; v_call: TRBV27; j_call: TRBJ1-5; cdr3_aa: CASSRTGGRGNQPQHF; cdr3_nt: TGTGCCAGCAGCCGCACAGGGGGCAGGGGCAATCAGCCCCAGCATTTT
clone_size: few; d_call: .; v_call: TRBV7-9; j_call: TRBJ1-2; cdr3_aa: CASSLARDVHYGYTF; cdr3_nt: TGTGCCAGCAGCTTAGCGCGTGACGTACACTATGGCTACACCTTC
clone_size: .; d_call: .; v_call: TRBV12-3/TRBV12-4; j_call: TRBJ2-7; cdr3_aa: CASSTDRLYEQYF; cdr3_nt: TGTGCCAGCAGTACGGACAGACTTTACGAGCAGTACTTC
clone_size: .; d_call: TRBD2; v_call: TRBV14; j_call: TRBJ2-5; cdr3_aa: CASSRLAGVRETQYF; cdr3_nt: TGTGCCAGCAGTAGGCTAGCGGGAGTTCGGGAGACCCAGTACTTC
clone_size: few; d_call: TRBD2; v_call: TRBV19; j_call: TRBJ2-1; cdr3_aa: CASTWVAGGANNEQFF; cdr3_nt: TGTGCCAGTACTTGGGTAGCGGGAGGGGCCAACAATGAGCAGTTCTTC
clone_size: .; d_call: .; v_call: TRBV3-1; j_call: TRBJ2-7; cdr3_aa: CASSPRTAYAYEQYF; cdr3_nt: TGTGCCAGCAGCCCCCGGACAGCCTACGCCTACGAGCAGTACTTC
clone_size: .; d_call: TRBD1; v_call: TRBV5-6; j_call: TRBJ2-2; cdr3_aa: CASSLQQGAIGELFF; cdr3_nt: TGTGCCAGCAGCTTACAACAGGGGGCGATCGGGGAGCTGTTTTTT
clone_size: few; d_call: .; v_call: TRBV20-1; j_call: TRBJ2-7; cdr3_aa: CSAPLVDRDYEQYF; cdr3_nt: TGCAGTGCCCCATTGGTGGACAGAGACTACGAGCAGTACTTC
clone_size: .; d_call: .; v_call: TRBV5-8; j_call: TRBJ2-7; cdr3_aa: CASSMGGLTYEQYF; cdr3_nt: TGTGCCAGCAGTATGGGGGGTCTGACCTACGAGCAGTACTTC
clone_size: .; d_call: .; v_call: TRBV3-1; j_call: TRBJ2-7; cdr3_aa: CASSPRAGEQYF; cdr3_nt: TGTGCCAGCAGCCCCCGGGCCGGCGAGCAGTACTTC
clone_size: .; d_call: TRBD2; v_call: TRBV4-3; j_call: TRBJ2-1; cdr3_aa: CASSQTGTREQFF; cdr3_nt: TGCGCCAGCAGCCAGACCGGGACTAGGGAGCAGTTCTTC
clone_size: .; d_call: .; v_call: TRBV5-5; j_call: TRBJ2-5; cdr3_aa: CASSPGGVRSQYF; cdr3_nt: TGTGCCAGCAGCCCGGGCGGGGTTCGGTCCCAGTACTTC
clone_size: .; d_call: TRBD2; v_call: TRBV10-2; j_call: TRBJ2-5; cdr3_aa: CASSRSRGGQETQYF; cdr3_nt: TGCGCCAGCAGCAGAAGTCGGGGGGGCCAGGAGACCCAGTACTTC
clone_size: .; d_call: .; v_call: TRBV5-1; j_call: TRBJ2-5; cdr3_aa: CASSLVGLTLYQETQYF; cdr3_nt: TGCGCCAGCAGCTTGGTGGGGCTTACCTTGTACCAAGAGACCCAGTACTTC